Given below is one TCR beta chain in context. In the original analysis: Estimation of nucleated cell counts was performed using reference gene primer amplification. Profiled with immunoSEQ multiplex PCR; TCRdb holds only in-frame clones, not every one. V and J calls and clone size come straight from that table; D and trimming were deduced from the DNA. The table includes approximately 280,000 clones, 75% to 95% detected once. These data are taken from a study of blood T cell repertoires in COVID-19. Study as a whole: The cDNA or gDNA used as material had been derived from T cells, B-cell-depleted T cells, or PBMCs.

A Seattle source enrolled patients during active infection and followed them longitudinally. This clonotype was obtained from a woman aged 25 to 45 with COVID-19, enrolled during active disease. Material: peripheral blood.

CDR3 in amino acids: CASSLEGEDTEAFF. The CDR3 coding sequence is TGTGCCAGCAGCTTAGAAGGGGAGGACACTGAAGCTTTCTTT. The chain carries TRBV7-2 and TRBJ1-1; possibly TRBD1 for D (5 bases). CDR3 length equals 14 residues. Germline values: CDR1 SGHTA, CDR2 FQGNSA. Trimming took 1 base from V and 3 from J, leaving 9 bases between them.